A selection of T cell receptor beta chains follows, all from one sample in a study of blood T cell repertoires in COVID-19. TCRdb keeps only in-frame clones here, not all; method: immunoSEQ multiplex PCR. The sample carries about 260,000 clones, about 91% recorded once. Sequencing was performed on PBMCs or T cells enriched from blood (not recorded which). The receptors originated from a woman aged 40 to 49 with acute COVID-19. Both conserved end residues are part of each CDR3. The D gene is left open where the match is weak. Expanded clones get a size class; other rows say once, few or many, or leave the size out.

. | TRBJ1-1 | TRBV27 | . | TGTGCCAGCAGTTTAGGGCGGGTCATGAACACTGAAGCTTTCTTT | CASSLGRVMNTEAFF
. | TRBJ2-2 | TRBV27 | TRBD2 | TGTGCCAGCGCCCAGCGGGAAACTAGGGAGCTGTTTTTT | CASAQRETRELFF
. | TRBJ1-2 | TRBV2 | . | TGTGCCAGCAGTGAATTCCGGACAGCGGTCCTAAATGGCTACACCTTC | CASSEFRTAVLNGYTF
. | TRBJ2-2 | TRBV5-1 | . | TGCGCCAGCAATAGGGGTGACACCGGGGAGCTGTTTTTT | CASNRGDTGELFF
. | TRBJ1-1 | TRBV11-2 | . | TGTGCCAGCAGCCAGGGTTCTGAAGCTTTCTTT | CASSQGSEAFF
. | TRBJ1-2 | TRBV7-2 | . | TGTGCCAGCAGCTCGTACGCGGGGTTGCGTACCTTC | CASSSYAGLRTF
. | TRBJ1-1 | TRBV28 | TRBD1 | TGTGCCAGCAGGCCGTACAGGGGGTATAACACTGAAGCTTTCTTT | CASRPYRGYNTEAFF
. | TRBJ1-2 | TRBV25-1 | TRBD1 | TGTGCCAGCAGTGAAACAGGGGACTACTATGGCTACACCTTC | CASSETGDYYGYTF
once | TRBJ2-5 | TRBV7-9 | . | TGTGCCAGCAGCTACCAGGGCAGAGAGACCCAGTACTTC | CASSYQGRETQYF
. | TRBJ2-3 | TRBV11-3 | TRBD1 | TGTGCCAGCAGGTTAGGGGGCAGGACAGATACGCAGTATTTT | CASRLGGRTDTQYF
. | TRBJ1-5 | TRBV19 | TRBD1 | TGTGCCAGTAGTATCGGGACAGGGGGCTATCAGCCCCAGCATTTT | CASSIGTGGYQPQHF
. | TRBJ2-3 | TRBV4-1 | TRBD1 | TGCGCCAGCAGCCAAGATCCTCTGGGACAGGTGGCGGGTGGGGATACGCAGTATTTT | CASSQDPLGQVAGGDTQYF
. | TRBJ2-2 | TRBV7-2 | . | TGTGCCAGCAGCTTAGTCTGGGGGGAAGGCCACACCGGGGAGCTGTTTTTT | CASSLVWGEGHTGELFF
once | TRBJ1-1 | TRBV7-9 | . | TGTGCCAGCCTGCGAGGAGGAGGAAACACTGAAGCTTTCTTT | CASLRGGGNTEAFF
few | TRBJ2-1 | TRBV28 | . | TGTGCCAGCCGGGACTACAATGAGCAGTTCTTC | CASRDYNEQFF
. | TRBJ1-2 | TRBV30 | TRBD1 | TGTGCCTGGGGTACAGGGGCAGGTGGCTACACCTTC | CAWGTGAGGYTF
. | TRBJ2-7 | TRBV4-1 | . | TGCGCCAGCAGCCAAACTACCAGCTACGAGCAGTACTTC | CASSQTTSYEQYF
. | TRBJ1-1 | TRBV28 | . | TGTGCCAGCACCCTACATCAGGTGAACACTGAAGCTTTCTTT | CASTLHQVNTEAFF
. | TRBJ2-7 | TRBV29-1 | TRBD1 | TGCAGCGTTGAAGGGCCACAGGGGATACCGTACTTC | CSVEGPQGIPYF
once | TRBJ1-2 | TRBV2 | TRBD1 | TGTGCCAGCAGAGTAGCAGGGGGAGGCGGCTACACCTTC | CASRVAGGGGYTF
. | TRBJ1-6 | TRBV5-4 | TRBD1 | TGTGCCAGCAGCTTCGGACAGGATAATTCACCCCTCCACTTT | CASSFGQDNSPLHF
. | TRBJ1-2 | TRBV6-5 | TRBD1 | TGTGCCAGCAGTTACTCGTTCAGGGGGGACTATGGCTACACCTTC | CASSYSFRGDYGYTF
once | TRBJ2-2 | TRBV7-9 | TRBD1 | TGTGCCAGCAGCTTGGGATTCCGACAGGGGCGCACCGGGGAGCTGTTTTTT | CASSLGFRQGRTGELFF
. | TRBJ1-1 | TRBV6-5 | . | TGTGCCAGCAGGCTCGGCTCGGGCACTGAAGCTTTCTTT | CASRLGSGTEAFF
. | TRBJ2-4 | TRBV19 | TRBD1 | TGTGCCAGTAGTTCCGGGACAGGGGCGGACATTCAGTACTTC | CASSSGTGADIQYF
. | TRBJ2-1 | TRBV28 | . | TGTGCCAGCAGTTTACGTGGGGGCAACAATGAGCAGTTCTTC | CASSLRGGNNEQFF
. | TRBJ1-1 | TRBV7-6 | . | TGTGCCAGCAGTCAAAACCAGGGAGGGAACACTGAAGCTTTCTTT | CASSQNQGGNTEAFF
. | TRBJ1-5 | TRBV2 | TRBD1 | TGTGCCAGCAAGGGACAGCACAATCAGCCCCAGCATTTT | CASKGQHNQPQHF
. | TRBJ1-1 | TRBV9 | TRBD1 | TGTGCCAGCAGCCCGACAGGGGGCACTGAAGCTTTCTTT | CASSPTGGTEAFF
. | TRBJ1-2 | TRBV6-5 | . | TGTGCCAGCATCGCAGTACGGGGGGTTGGCTACACCTTC | CASIAVRGVGYTF
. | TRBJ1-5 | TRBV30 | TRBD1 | TGTGCCTGGGGGCGAGGACAGGGGAGCCAGCCCCAGCATTTT | CAWGRGQGSQPQHF
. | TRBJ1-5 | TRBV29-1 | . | TGCAGCGTAGCCACAGGGTTAAGCAATCAGCCCCAGCATTTT | CSVATGLSNQPQHF
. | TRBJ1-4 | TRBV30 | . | TGTGCCTGGAGTTTGCAGGGTGTGGAGAAACTGTTTTTT | CAWSLQGVEKLFF
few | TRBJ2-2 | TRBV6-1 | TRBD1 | TGTGCCAGCAGTGAAAGAGGGGGCACCAGGGCCGGGGAGCTGTTTTTT | CASSERGGTRAGELFF
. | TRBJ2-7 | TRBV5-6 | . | TGTGCCAGCAGCCTCCCGGGACACAACTACGAGCAGTACTTC | CASSLPGHNYEQYF